This entry describes one T cell receptor beta chain. Only in-frame clones appear in the TCRdb table, and some are missing; sequencing was by immunoSEQ multiplex PCR. The sample consists of 30,000 to 40,000 clones, roughly 87% of them appearing once. These data belong to a study of T cell changes during pregnancy in multiple sclerosis. Germline trimming cut 3 bases from V and 7 bases from J; bases unmatched to any gene: 8. Germline V CDR1 and CDR2: MDHEN, SYDVKM. This CDR3 has 15 residues. V usage is TRBV28 and J usage is TRBJ2-3; 9 bases are shared with TRBD2. The starting material was CD8+ T cells from peripheral blood mononuclear cells, obtained before pregnancy. This sequence originates from a female donor with multiple sclerosis, enrolled in a pregnancy study. CDR3 loop: CASSFEAGGDYTQYF. CDR3 nucleotide sequence: TGTGCCAGCAGTTTCGAGGCGGGAGGGGATTATACGCAGTATTTT. The whole variable domain, filled in from reference TRBV28 and TRBJ2-3, reads DVKVTQSSRYLVKRTGEKVFLECVQDMDHENMFWYRQDPGLGLRLIYFSYDVKMKEKGDIPEGYSVSREKKERFSLILESASTNQTSMYLCASSFEAGGDYTQYFGPGTRLTVL.